Presented here are 15 T cell receptor beta chains from one specimen sequenced in a study of blood T cell repertoires in COVID-19. Clones were sequenced by immunoSEQ multiplex PCR, and TCRdb holds only the in-frame ones, with some missing. The sample includes roughly 200,000 clones, 87% of them seen just once. The sample taken for sequencing was peripheral blood. The receptors stem from a woman aged 18-29 years who had recovered from COVID-19.

The V and J genes are TRBV19 and TRBJ1-1; 12 positions agree with TRBD1. Germline lookup yields CDR1 LNHDA and CDR2 SQIVND (reference sequence). The CDR3 contains 15 residues. The trim removed 7 bases at V and 5 bases at J, leaving 8 bases unmatched. Here the CDR3 reads CASMGQGAPRTEAFF. For the CDR3, the DNA is TGTGCCAGTATGGGACAGGGGGCGCCCCGGACTGAAGCTTTCTTT.

This clone occurred a few times. The chain couples TRBV27 to TRBJ1-1, with D hard to call. CDR1 MNHEY and CDR2 SMNVEV come from the germline V gene (reference sequence). The CDR3 has 14 amino acids. Trimming removed 6 bases from V and 1 base from J, with 12 bases in between. CDR3: CASRPIQENTEAFF. The CDR3 DNA reads as TGTGCCAGCAGACCCATCCAGGAGAACACTGAAGCTTTCTTT.

The chain employs TRBV29-1 and TRBJ2-5; 7 bases are a match to TRBD2. The junction had 5 bases not matched to a gene; V was cut back by 6 bases and J by 1 base. Germline V CDR1 and CDR2: SQVTM, ANQGSEA. This CDR3 is built from 13 residues. The CDR3 reads CSVGGTTQETQYF. CDR3 coding DNA: TGCAGCGTGGGTGGGACTACCCAAGAGACCCAGTACTTC. Based on the CDR3 plus reference TRBV29-1 and TRBJ2-5, the full variable domain is SAVISQKPSRDICQRGTSLTIQCQVDSQVTMMFWYRQQPGQSLTLIATANQGSEATYESGFVIDKFPISRPNLTFSTLTVSNMSPEDSSIYLCSVGGTTQETQYFGPGTRLLVL.

The CDR3 nucleotides are TGTGCCAGCTCCCTTCTAGCGGGAGCTCTCGATGAGCAGTTCTTC. Encoded protein: CASSLLAGALDEQFF. V gene TRBV18 combines with J gene TRBJ2-1; 10 positions agree with TRBD2. The CDR3 is 15 amino acids. With 6 bases clipped from V and 8 bases from J, the junction kept 10 bases outside the gene matches. Germline V gives CDR1 KGHSH, CDR2 LQKENI.

The J gene is TRBJ2-2, the V gene TRBV6-4; TRBD1 matches at 7 bases. From germline, CDR1 is MRHNA and CDR2 SNTAGT. J was trimmed by 0 bases and V by 2 bases; bases with no gene match: 3. This CDR3 is built from 16 residues. CDR3: CASSDRDSSNTGELFF. Written as DNA, the CDR3 is TGTGCCAGCAGTGACAGGGACAGTTCGAACACCGGGGAGCTGTTTTTT.

The chain employs TRBV29-1 and TRBJ1-2; D gene unclear. V gave up 5 bases and J gave up 4 bases, with 14 bases separating them. CDR1 is SQVTM, CDR2 ANQGSEA, per germline. This CDR3 spans 13 amino acids. The CDR3 DNA is TGCAGCGTTCCAGCAGCCTCTAGCTATGGCTACACCTTC. It yields the protein CSVPAASSYGYTF.

This chain joins TRBV5-5 and TRBJ2-3; D may be TRBD2 (7 bases). This CDR3 region has 17 residues. V dropped 5 bases and J dropped 0 bases, with 19 bases sitting between them. CDR1 is SGHKS, CDR2 YYEKEE, per germline (reference sequence). The CDR3 here is CASRNEGGGPSTDTQYF. CDR3 nucleotides: TGTGCCAGCAGGAACGAGGGCGGGGGCCCTAGCACAGATACGCAGTATTTT. The complete variable domain, with remaining parts taken from reference TRBV5-5 and TRBJ2-3, reads DAGVTQSPTHLIKTRGQQVTLRCSPISGHKSVSWYQQVLGQGPQFIFQYYEKEERGRGNFPDRFSARQFPNYSSELNVNALLLGDSALYLCASRNEGGGPSTDTQYFGPGTRLTVL.

The V call is TRBV28, the J call TRBJ1-1, with D uncertain. V dropped 6 bases and J dropped 1 base, with 6 bases sitting between them. The V gene's germline CDR1 is MDHEN and CDR2 SYDVKM. This CDR3 has 12 residues. Written as DNA, the CDR3 is TGTGCCAGCAGCGACAAGAACACTGAAGCTTTCTTT. Its translation is CASSDKNTEAFF.

V usage is TRBV11-2 and J usage is TRBJ1-2, with 8 bases lining up with TRBD1. In germline, CDR1 is SGHAT, CDR2 FQNNGV. This CDR3 has 15 residues. Trimming cost V 0 bases and J 7 bases; bases outside gene matches: 7. CDR3 in amino acids: CASSLEDRAASGYTF. CDR3 DNA: TGTGCCAGCAGCTTAGAGGACAGGGCCGCTAGTGGCTACACCTTC.

The chain carries TRBV27 and TRBJ2-1; 12 nucleotides line up with TRBD2. This CDR3 comprises 16 residues. The V gene end was trimmed by 5 bases and the J gene end by 7 bases; junction bases not matched to a gene: 9. The V gene's germline CDR1 is MNHEY and CDR2 SMNVEV (reference sequence). The CDR3 coding sequence is TGTGCCAGCAGTCCCACGACTAGCGGGAGTTGGAATGAGCAGTTCTTC. This encodes CASSPTTSGSWNEQFF.

CDR3 loop: CASSYGDRETDGYTF. As DNA, the CDR3 is TGTGCCAGCAGTTACGGGGACAGGGAAACTGATGGCTACACCTTC. The chain joins TRBV6-5 to TRBJ1-2, with 9 bases matching TRBD1. The germline gives CDR1 MNHEY, CDR2 SVGAGI. This CDR3 is 15 amino acids long. Trimming at V came to 2 bases and at J to 6 bases, leaving 7 bases not matched to a gene.

This chain links TRBV3-1 (or the pseudogene TRBV3-2) with TRBJ2-3, with 8 nucleotides matching TRBD2. From germline, CDR1 is LGHDT and CDR2 YNNKEL (reference sequence). Unmatched junction bases numbered 7, after V lost 2 bases and J lost 6 bases. The CDR3 is made up of 15 amino acids. The CDR3 loop reads CASSQHGRAGDTQYF. In DNA form, the CDR3 reads TGTGCCAGCAGCCAACACGGGAGGGCGGGTGATACGCAGTATTTT.

This rearrangement joins TRBV5-1 to TRBJ1-2; perhaps TRBD1 as D (5 bases). The CDR3 totals 16 residues. The germline gives CDR1 SGHRS, CDR2 YFSETQ. V lost 2 bases, J lost 7 bases, and 21 bases lay in between. CDR3 residues: CASSFSGRRDLVGYTF. The CDR3 coding sequence is TGCGCCAGCAGCTTTTCGGGCAGGCGGGACCTGGTTGGCTACACCTTC. Variable domain in full (rest from reference TRBV5-1 and TRBJ1-2): KAGVTQTPRYLIKTRGQQVTLSCSPISGHRSVSWYQQTPGQGLQFLFEYFSETQRNKGNFPGRFSGRQFSNSRSEMNVSTLELGDSALYLCASSFSGRRDLVGYTFGSGTRLTVV.

The rearrangement uses TRBV27 and TRBJ1-4, with 10 bases aligning to TRBD1. After removal of 5 bases from V and 5 bases from J, the junction contained 5 bases not matched to a gene. The CDR3 consists of 15 residues. The germline V gene has CDR1 MNHEY and CDR2 SMNVEV (reference sequence). CDR3 DNA sequence: TGTGCCAGCAGTCGAAGGACAGGGGGGAATGAAAAACTGTTTTTT. Its translation: CASSRRTGGNEKLFF.

The chain combines TRBV27 with TRBJ1-5; the match to TRBD1 covers 7 bases. The CDR3 sequence is 15 residues long. Germline CDR1 MNHEY, CDR2 SMNVEV (reference sequence). V lost 5 bases and J lost 6; bases outside the gene matches: 10. This chain's CDR3 is CASSTTGRYGQPQHF. The CDR3, as DNA: TGTGCCAGCAGTACGACAGGGAGGTACGGTCAGCCCCAGCATTTT.